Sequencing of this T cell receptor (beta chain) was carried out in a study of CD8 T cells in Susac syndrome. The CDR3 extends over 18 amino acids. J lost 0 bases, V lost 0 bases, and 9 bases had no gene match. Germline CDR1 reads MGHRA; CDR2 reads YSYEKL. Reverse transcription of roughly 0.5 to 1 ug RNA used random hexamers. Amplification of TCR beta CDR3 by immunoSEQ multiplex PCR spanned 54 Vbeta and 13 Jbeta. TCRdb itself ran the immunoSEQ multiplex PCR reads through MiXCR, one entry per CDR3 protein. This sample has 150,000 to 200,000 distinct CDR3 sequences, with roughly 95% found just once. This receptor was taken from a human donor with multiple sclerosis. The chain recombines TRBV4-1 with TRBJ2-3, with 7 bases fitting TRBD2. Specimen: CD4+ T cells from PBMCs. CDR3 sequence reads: CASSQDVTLAASTDTQYF. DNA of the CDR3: TGCGCCAGCAGCCAAGATGTTACGCTAGCGGCTAGCACAGATACGCAGTATTTT.